The 14 T cell receptor beta chains in this list originate from one sample, sequenced in a study of shared clonotypes between healthy human individuals. Only in-frame clones appear in the TCRdb table, and some are missing; sequencing was by immunoSEQ multiplex PCR. Of about 960,000 clones detected, about 80% appear once; the ten largest clones hold nearly 1.5%. Source material: memory CD4+ T cells sorted from blood. As to subset: CD45RA-negative fraction. These receptors came from a man aged 18 to 30 in good health.

The V gene is TRBV4-1, the J gene TRBJ2-5, with a weak D call TRBD2 (6 bases). This CDR3 has 14 amino acids. From germline, CDR1 is MGHRA and CDR2 YSYEKL. Trimming pared 4 bases from V and 4 bases from J, leaving 13 bases between. The CDR3 sequence is CASSPGGTGETQYF. The CDR3 bases are TGCGCCAGCAGCCCTGGAGGGACCGGAGAGACCCAGTACTTC.

As concerns this clone: The sample has other DNA sequences that encode this CDR3 too. This rearrangement joins TRBV5-1 to TRBJ2-7; 8 bases match TRBD1. Germline V gene lookup returns CDR1 SGHRS and CDR2 YFSETQ. J was trimmed by 4 bases and V by 4 bases; bases with no gene match: 7. CDR3 length: 14 residues. The CDR3 bases are TGCGCCAGCAGCAGCACAGGGGGGTCGTACGAGCAGTACTTC. Its protein is CASSSTGGSYEQYF.

The CDR3 here is CAWSIGKLSSSYNSPLHF. CDR3 nucleotide sequence: TGTGCCTGGAGTATAGGAAAACTGTCAAGCTCCTATAATTCACCCCTCCACTTT. The rearrangement links TRBV30 to TRBJ1-6; no clear D. V shed 2 bases and J shed 0 bases, with 17 bases lying between them. The CDR3 totals 18 residues. Looked up from germline, CDR1 is GTSNPN and CDR2 is SVGIG (reference sequence).

This CDR3 reads CASSLDTVYQPQHF. DNA for the CDR3: TGTGCCAGCAGCTTAGATACGGTTTATCAGCCCCAGCATTTT. The chain links TRBV7-9 to TRBJ1-5, with D unclear. Germline CDR1 is SEHNR and CDR2 is FQNEAQ (reference sequence). V lost 1 base, J lost 5 bases, and 9 bases lay in between. CDR3 length equals 14 residues.

The V call is TRBV18, the J call TRBJ1-4; D is unclear. Trimming removed 3 bases from V and 5 bases from J, with 16 bases in between. Germline loops: CDR1 KGHSH, CDR2 LQKENI. This CDR3 region has 16 residues. CDR3 in amino acids: CASSPRVTVGNEKLFF. The DNA of the CDR3 is TGTGCCAGCTCACCGCGAGTCACAGTGGGGAATGAAAAACTGTTTTTT.

The rearrangement links TRBV18 to TRBJ2-7, with D maybe TRBD1 (5 bases). The V gene lost 0 bases and the J gene lost 2 bases, with 8 bases spanning the gap. Germline V gives CDR1 KGHSH, CDR2 LQKENI. The CDR3 spans 14 residues. This CDR3 reads CASSPPATAYEQYF. The DNA of the CDR3 is TGTGCCAGCTCACCACCTGCGACAGCCTACGAGCAGTACTTC.

This clone has a handful of counts. The chain combines TRBV27 with TRBJ2-2, with 11 bases fitting TRBD2. Looked up from germline, CDR1 is MNHEY and CDR2 is SMNVEV (reference sequence). The CDR3 covers 16 residues. Trimming cost V 5 bases and J 6 bases; bases outside gene matches: 8. The CDR3, as DNA: TGTGCCAGCAGTCCCCGGGGTAGCGGGAGGGCCGGGGAGCTGTTTTTT. Protein product: CASSPRGSGRAGELFF.

The sample holds a few counts of this clone. The chain links TRBV28 to TRBJ2-7; TRBD2 agrees at 7 bases. Losses at the gene ends were 1 base for V and 6 bases for J; bases not matched to a gene: 6. This CDR3 comprises 14 residues. The germline V gene has CDR1 MDHEN and CDR2 SYDVKM. The CDR3: CASSLSGLEGEQYF. The CDR3 DNA reads as TGTGCCAGCAGTTTATCCGGACTAGAGGGCGAGCAGTACTTC.

J is TRBJ2-2 and V is TRBV9; D may match TRBD1 or TRBD2 (5 bases each). CDR1 SGDLS and CDR2 YYNGEE come from the germline V gene. The CDR3 loop spans 15 amino acids. V was cut by 3 bases and J by 6 bases, with 15 bases left in between. CDR3 in amino acids: CASSARDREPGELFF. CDR3 coding DNA: TGTGCCAGCAGCGCCCGGGACCGAGAACCCGGGGAGCTGTTTTTT.

The V call is TRBV6-5, the J call TRBJ1-2, with TRBD1 matching 9 bases. Losses at the gene ends were 6 bases for V and 8 bases for J; bases not matched to a gene: 7. Per germline, CDR1 MNHEY and CDR2 SVGAGI. This CDR3 is built from 13 residues. The CDR3 DNA reads as TGTGCCAGCAGCCGGACAGGGGCGGAGGGCTACACCTTC. Its protein product is CASSRTGAEGYTF.

This clone was counted once. V and J are TRBV29-1 and TRBJ2-5; no clear D. The CDR3 length is 13 residues. CDR1 and CDR2 (germline): SQVTM, ANQGSEA. V shed 3 bases and J shed 5 bases, with 13 bases lying between them. The chain's CDR3 is CSVDDGRGETQYF. The CDR3 nucleotides are TGCAGCGTTGATGATGGACGTGGGGAGACCCAGTACTTC.

The V and J genes are TRBV30 and TRBJ2-3, with 7 bases fitting TRBD1. The J segment lost 4 bases and the V segment lost 0 bases, leaving 4 bases of the junction unmatched. Germline values: CDR1 GTSNPN, CDR2 SVGIG (reference sequence). This CDR3 region has 14 residues. CDR3 nucleotide sequence: TGTGCCTGGAGTGTAGGTCAGGGGGCAGATACGCAGTATTTT. It specifies CAWSVGQGADTQYF. Full variable domain (missing parts from reference TRBV30 and TRBJ2-3): SQTIHQWPATLVQPVGSPLSLECTVEGTSNPNLYWYRQAAGRGLQLLFYSVGIGQISSEVPQNLSASRPQDRQFILSSKKLLLSDSGFYLCAWSVGQGADTQYFGPGTRLTVL.

The CDR3 protein is CASSQPRTAKGYTGELFF. CDR3 nucleotides: TGCGCCAGCAGCCAACCCAGGACAGCCAAGGGGTACACCGGGGAGCTGTTTTTT. This sequence joins TRBV4-1 and TRBJ2-2; possibly TRBD1 for D (6 bases). The V and J ends lost 2 bases and 3 bases respectively, with 19 bases between them. Germline CDR1 is MGHRA and CDR2 is YSYEKL. The CDR3 contains 18 residues.

The genes are TRBV4-3 and TRBJ2-7; TRBD2 matches 9 bases. Germline loops: CDR1 LGHNA, CDR2 YSLEER. The CDR3 has 18 residues. V lost 0 bases, J lost 2 bases, and 11 bases stayed unmatched. The CDR3: CASSQDAPRGGRAYEQYF. The CDR3 DNA is TGCGCCAGCAGCCAAGATGCCCCCCGTGGCGGGAGGGCCTACGAGCAGTACTTC.